A selection of T cell receptor beta chains follows, all from one sample in a study of Graves' ophthalmopathy and Graves' hyperthyroidism. TCRdb called the multiplex PCR reads again in MiXCR, with one record for every CDR3 protein. The repertoire holds approximately 700,000 distinct CDR3 sequences, with about 44% as singletons. Sequencing was performed on peripheral blood. These receptors were obtained from an adult man with Graves' ophthalmopathy. Both conserved end residues are trimmed from each CDR3. D genes are given only for firm matches. For some rows the clone size is stated as once, few or many, or as a class when expanded; others skip it.

TRBV7-2,many,11,-,TRBJ1-2,ASSLGQGHGYT
TRBV11-2,-,13,-,TRBJ2-6,ASCPSGPGANVLT
TRBV28,few,9,-,TRBJ2-7,ATLARNEQY
TRBV14,few,14,TRBD1,TRBJ2-5,ASSQATMTGAETQY
TRBV10-3,once,11,TRBD1,TRBJ1-2,AISGTGTYGYT
TRBV7-2,few,13,-,TRBJ2-7,ASSIGDRLSYEQY
TRBV2,many,13,-,TRBJ1-5,ASSDKGIKDQPQH
TRBV25-1,many,11,-,TRBJ1-1,ASTGQMNTEAF
TRBV19,few,12,-,TRBJ2-2,ASSGLVDTGELF
TRBV5-6,-,13,TRBD1,TRBJ1-6,ASSLVGQNNSPLH
TRBV9,few,15,TRBD1,TRBJ1-2,ASSVLGQPRANYGYT
TRBV20-1,-,12,-,TRBJ1-1,SAPGQGGGTEAF
TRBV29-1,-,10,TRBD1,TRBJ2-7,SLGTGFGEQY
TRBV6-5,many,11,-,TRBJ1-6,ASSTSIASPLH
TRBV9,many,12,-,TRBJ1-2,ASSSGTASYGYT
TRBV2,-,14,-,TRBJ2-2,ASSFNGQGNTGELF
TRBV5-6,-,14,TRBD2,TRBJ2-5,ASSPPTSGALETQY
TRBV10-2,-,9,-,TRBJ2-7,AAKSSYEQY
TRBV7-9,few,13,TRBD2,TRBJ2-7,ASSFETSGSYEQY
TRBV2,-,12,-,TRBJ1-3,ASSDTGIGNTIY
TRBV5-8,-,13,-,TRBJ2-7,ASSLGWAETYEQY
TRBV14,few,14,-,TRBJ2-7,ASSLSPGHHSYEQY
TRBV20-1,few,14,-,TRBJ1-4,SARPLGLGAAEKLF
TRBV7-6,many,13,-,TRBJ1-5,ASSLGQGRNQPQH
TRBV7-2,many,13,TRBD1,TRBJ2-5,ASSTGGFMAETQY
TRBV2,-,14,-,TRBJ2-7,ASRTRGTPRGDEQY
TRBV19,-,13,-,TRBJ1-2,ASSTHLWGEEGYT
TRBV11-3,-,11,-,TRBJ1-2,ANSTTHQRGYT
TRBV2,many,12,TRBD1,TRBJ1-5,ASSELGQSLAQH
TRBV12-3/TRBV12-4,-,11,-,-,ASSPLGSNEQF
TRBV25-1,many,12,-,TRBJ1-1,ASSEGGPNTEAF
TRBV7-3,-,10,-,-,ASSLTSGEQF
TRBV20-1,few,11,-,TRBJ2-5,SAKIPFQETQY
TRBV7-3,many,12,TRBD1,TRBJ1-1,ASSSTGGTSEAF
TRBV2,-,9,-,TRBJ1-2,ASSEDVGYT
TRBV20-1,once,13,TRBD1,TRBJ2-3,SALPTGKVADTQY
TRBV25-1,once,10,-,TRBJ2-3,ASSGFTDTQY
TRBV7-9,many,10,-,TRBJ1-1,ASSLLSAEAF
TRBV6-2/TRBV6-3,few,12,TRBD1,TRBJ2-7,ASSYLGTGDEQY
TRBV20-1,few,10,TRBD1,TRBJ2-7,SAGQGVNEQY
TRBV10-3,many,12,TRBD1,TRBJ2-7,ASSYGQGAYEQY
TRBV5-4,few,12,-,TRBJ1-6,ASSLERGNSPLH
TRBV7-2,many,14,-,TRBJ2-7,ASSLDLIRQTNEQY
TRBV10-3,few,11,-,TRBJ1-2,ASTGGANYGYT
TRBV7-9,few,11,-,TRBJ1-1,ASSFLADTEAF
TRBV9,many,12,-,TRBJ1-2,ASSVDRGNYGYT
TRBV29-1,many,8,-,TRBJ1-1,SVGNTEAF
TRBV6-6,-,11,-,TRBJ2-7,ASSYSRRGEQY
TRBV19,-,11,TRBD1,TRBJ1-1,ASRTQGALEAF
TRBV7-9,-,13,-,TRBJ1-1,ASSQGSRGLPEAF